These T cell receptor beta chains were read from a single sample in a study of blood T cell repertoires in COVID-19. Assay used: immunoSEQ multiplex PCR; TCRdb lists only in-frame clones, some missing. In the table there are about 240,000 clones, approximately 87% of which are singletons. The material sequenced was peripheral blood. These receptors were obtained from a man between 60 and 75 years old with acute or convalescent COVID-19. CDR3s include the opening cysteine and the closing phenylalanine or tryptophan.

v_call,cdr3_aa
TRBV19,CASSIDGTSGVSSYNEQFF
TRBV5-1,CASSLAGIQNTEAFF
TRBV3-1/TRBV3-2,CASSQESSGPYNEQFF
TRBV19,CASSIQGKGEQYF
TRBV4-1,CASSLIPQASGYIF
TRBV6-2/TRBV6-3,CASSFWDRVAGGGQPQHF
TRBV25-1,CASSSLGDEAFF
TRBV12-5,CASGLATSGGAEAFF
TRBV7-8,CASSADRSGYTEAFF
TRBV19,CASSKGTSGTDTQYF
TRBV11-3,CASSFWTSGDNEQFF
TRBV6-2/TRBV6-3,CASSKQGASYEQYF
TRBV5-6,CASSLAGEGHGYTF
TRBV10-3,CAIGQVPQETQYF
TRBV7-3,CASSLNGEPGTGNEKLFF
TRBV6-2/TRBV6-3,CASSNIDRLAKNIQYF
TRBV28,CASSRLAGGYNEQFF
TRBV7-2,CASSPWGGGELFF
TRBV4-2,CASSQDSAGGQEKLFF
TRBV11-3,CASSSPRGDEQYF
TRBV3-1/TRBV3-2,CASSQAIGRGYTF
TRBV2,CASSDLRVEEAFF